This TCR beta chain emerged from a study of radiotherapy plus CTLA-4 blockade in lung cancer. The CDR3 sequence is 12 residues long. V was cut by 4 bases and J by 4 bases, with 8 bases left in between. CDR1 SGHAT and CDR2 FQNNGV come from the germline V gene. The repertoire was sequenced with immunoSEQ multiplex PCR; TCRdb's copy has only in-frame clones and lacks some. Of roughly 62,000 clones listed, around 77% are singletons. Patients had chemo-refractory metastatic non-small-cell lung cancer and received focal radiation plus CTLA-4 blockade that used ipilimumab. This receptor was taken from a human donor with non-small cell lung cancer who had a complete response to radiotherapy plus ipilimumab. This rearrangement joins TRBV11-2 to TRBJ2-7; D is uncertain. Sequences were derived from peripheral blood, sampled from a patient treated with radiotherapy plus ipilimumab. CDR3 sequence reads: CASSSTEYEQYF. The DNA for the CDR3 is TGTGCCAGCAGCTCTACAGAGTACGAGCAGTACTTC.